This T cell receptor beta chain stems from a study of a mutant IDH1 vaccine in newly diagnosed glioma. Sequencing was performed with immunoSEQ multiplex PCR; in TCRdb, only in-frame clones are kept and a portion is missing. The sample has tens of thousands of clones, about three quarters seen once. The time point was: week 47, end of study. Every vaccination contained 300 ug of the mutant IDH1 20-mer peptide and was paired with topical imiquimod. Notes on this clone: The target antigen is unknown.

There are 16 residues in the CDR3. Between the trimmed V and J ends, which lost 2 bases and 0 bases, there was a span of 14 bases. Germline assignment: CDR1 KGHSH and CDR2 LQKENI. This chain connects TRBV18 to TRBJ2-7; the D is unclear. The sample consisted of PBMCs, taken from a glioma patient whose treatment included an IDH1 peptide vaccine. The source of this sequence is a woman between 40 and 55 years old with glioma. Some clones in this sample may be carry-over from other donors' samples. The CDR3 here is CASSPLGSTISYEQYF. As DNA, the CDR3 is TGTGCCAGCTCACCATTGGGGTCTACAATCTCCTACGAGCAGTACTTC.